This entry describes one TCR beta chain. Its matching antigen is unknown. The data were produced by immunoSEQ multiplex PCR, yet TCRdb's version contains in-frame clones alone and is incomplete. Of 50,000 to 65,000 clones in the sample, 65% to 80% were seen once. The data belong to a study of radiation and T cells in renal cell carcinoma. The CDR3 runs to 21 residues. Trimming stripped 0 bases from V and 4 bases from J, with 28 bases between. Germline CDR1 SGHRS, CDR2 YFSETQ. The study's findings and limits: In blood, top tumor clones expanded by 2 weeks, shrinking by 4. Without pretreatment biopsies, baseline tumor clonotype presence was undetermined.

This sample's time point: blood 4 weeks post-SBRT, at nephrectomy. Treatment defined: 15 Gy SBRT to primary tumor, nephrectomy 4 weeks later. Radiation-treated patients gave blood at baseline, week 2 and week 4. This receptor was taken from a man aged 55 to 69 with renal cell carcinoma. This chain connects TRBV5-1 to TRBJ2-2, with D possibly TRBD2 on 7 matching bases. Specimen: blood, collected from a patient whose treatment included radiotherapy and nephrectomy. CDR3 residues: CASSLEGARGRGGPVTGELFF. As DNA, the CDR3 is TGCGCCAGCAGCTTGGAGGGCGCCCGAGGTCGCGGGGGCCCGGTCACCGGGGAGCTGTTTTTT.